The source of this TCR beta chain is a study of T cell responses to AZD1222 COVID-19 vaccine. Study-level findings and limits: Samples come after the peak T cell response, not at day 14.

This clone appeared a single time. Its target is not known. The study pooled second doses at about 4 or about 12 weeks. The assay was immunoSEQ multiplex PCR, and TCRdb's table has in-frame clones only and misses some. The sample lists approximately 150,000 clones, just over 90% seen once, with 1% to 1.5% in the top ten. The germline CDR1 and CDR2 sequences are SGHDN and FVKESK. This CDR3 spans 14 amino acids. V shed 1 base and J shed 2 bases, with 9 bases lying between them. This specimen was peripheral blood, taken 28 days after the second AZD1222 dose. The V call is TRBV14, the J call TRBJ2-7; maybe TRBD1 (6 bases). This receptor was obtained from an adult who received the AZD1222 COVID-19 vaccine. The CDR3 sequence is CASSQVTGTYEQYF. CDR3 nucleotides: TGTGCCAGCAGCCAAGTCACAGGGACCTACGAGCAGTACTTC.